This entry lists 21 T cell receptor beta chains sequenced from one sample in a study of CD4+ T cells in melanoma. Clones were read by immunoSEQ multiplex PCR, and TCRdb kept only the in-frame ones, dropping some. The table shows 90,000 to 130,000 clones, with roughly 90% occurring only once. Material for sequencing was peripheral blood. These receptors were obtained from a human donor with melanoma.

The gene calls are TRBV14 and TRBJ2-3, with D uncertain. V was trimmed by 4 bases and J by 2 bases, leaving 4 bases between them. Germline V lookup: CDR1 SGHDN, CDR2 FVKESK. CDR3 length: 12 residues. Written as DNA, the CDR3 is TGTGCCAGCAGCCGAAACACAGATACGCAGTATTTT. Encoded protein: CASSRNTDTQYF. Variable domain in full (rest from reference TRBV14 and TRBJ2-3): EAGVTQFPSHSVIEKGQTVTLRCDPISGHDNLYWYRRVMGKEIKFLLHFVKESKQDESGMPNNRFLAERTGGTYSTLKVQPAELEDSGVYFCASSRNTDTQYFGPGTRLTVL.

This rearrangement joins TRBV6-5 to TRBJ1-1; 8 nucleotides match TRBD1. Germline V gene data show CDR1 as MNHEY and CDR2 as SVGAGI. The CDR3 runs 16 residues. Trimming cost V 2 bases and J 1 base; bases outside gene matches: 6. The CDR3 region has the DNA TGTGCCAGCAGTTACGGGGGGACAGGATCGAACACTGAAGCTTTCTTT. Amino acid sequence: CASSYGGTGSNTEAFF.

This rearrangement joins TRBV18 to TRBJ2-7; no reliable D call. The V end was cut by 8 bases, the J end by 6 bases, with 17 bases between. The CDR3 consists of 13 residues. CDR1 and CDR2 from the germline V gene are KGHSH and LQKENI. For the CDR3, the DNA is TGTGCCAGCGCATTTGAAGGCCCCGTCGAGCAGTACTTC. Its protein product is CASAFEGPVEQYF. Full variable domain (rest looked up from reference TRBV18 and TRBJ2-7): NAGVMQNPRHLVRRRGQEARLRCSPMKGHSHVYWYRQLPEEGLKFMVYLQKENIIDESGMPKERFSAEFPKEGPSILRIQQVVRGDSAAYFCASAFEGPVEQYFGPGTRLTVT.

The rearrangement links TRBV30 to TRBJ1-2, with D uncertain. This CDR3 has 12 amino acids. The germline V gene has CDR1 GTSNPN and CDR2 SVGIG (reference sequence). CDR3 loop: CAVGSKNYGYTF. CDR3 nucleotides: TGTGCAGTGGGATCAAAGAACTATGGCTACACCTTC. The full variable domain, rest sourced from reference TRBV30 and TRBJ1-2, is SQTIHQWPATLVQPVGSPLSLECTVEGTSNPNLYWYRQAAGRGLQLLFYSVGIGQISSEVPQNLSASRPQDRQFILSSKKLLLSDSGFYLCAVGSKNYGYTFGSGTRLTVV.

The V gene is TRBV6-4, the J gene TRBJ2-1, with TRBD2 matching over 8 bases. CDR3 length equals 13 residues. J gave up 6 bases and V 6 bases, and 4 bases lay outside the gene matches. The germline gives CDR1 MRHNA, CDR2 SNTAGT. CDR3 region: CASSPTSVNEQFF. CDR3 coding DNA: TGTGCCAGCAGCCCGACTAGCGTCAATGAGCAGTTCTTC.

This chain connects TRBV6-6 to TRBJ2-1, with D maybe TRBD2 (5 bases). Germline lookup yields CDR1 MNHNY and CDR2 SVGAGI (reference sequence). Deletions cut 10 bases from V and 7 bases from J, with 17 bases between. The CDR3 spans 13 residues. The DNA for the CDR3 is TGTGCCACCAGCGCCAGCGGAAGAAATGAGCAGTTCTTC. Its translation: CATSASGRNEQFF.

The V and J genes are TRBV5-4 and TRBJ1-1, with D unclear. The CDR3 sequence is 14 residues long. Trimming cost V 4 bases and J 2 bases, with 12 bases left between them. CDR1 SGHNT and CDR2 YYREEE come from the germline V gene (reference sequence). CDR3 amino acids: CASSLAGKNTEAFF. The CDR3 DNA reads TGTGCCAGCAGCCTCGCGGGGAAAAACACTGAAGCTTTCTTT.

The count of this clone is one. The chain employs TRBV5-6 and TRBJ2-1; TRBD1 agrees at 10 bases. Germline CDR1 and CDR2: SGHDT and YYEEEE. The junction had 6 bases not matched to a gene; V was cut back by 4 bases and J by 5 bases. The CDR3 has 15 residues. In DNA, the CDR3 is TGTGCCAGCAGCCGGGGACAGGGGTCGCACAATGAGCAGTTCTTC. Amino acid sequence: CASSRGQGSHNEQFF.

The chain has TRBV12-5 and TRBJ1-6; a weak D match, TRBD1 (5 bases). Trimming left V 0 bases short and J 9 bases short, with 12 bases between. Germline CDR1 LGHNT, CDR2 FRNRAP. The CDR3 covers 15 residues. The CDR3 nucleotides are TGTGCTAGTGGTTTGGTCCAGGGAGGGTTTTCACCCCTCCACTTT. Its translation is CASGLVQGGFSPLHF.

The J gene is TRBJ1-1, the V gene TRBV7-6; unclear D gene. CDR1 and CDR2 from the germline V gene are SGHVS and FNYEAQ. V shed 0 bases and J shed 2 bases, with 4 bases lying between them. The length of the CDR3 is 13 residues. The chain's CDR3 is CASSLAGNTEAFF. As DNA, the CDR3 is TGTGCCAGCAGCTTAGCAGGTAACACTGAAGCTTTCTTT.

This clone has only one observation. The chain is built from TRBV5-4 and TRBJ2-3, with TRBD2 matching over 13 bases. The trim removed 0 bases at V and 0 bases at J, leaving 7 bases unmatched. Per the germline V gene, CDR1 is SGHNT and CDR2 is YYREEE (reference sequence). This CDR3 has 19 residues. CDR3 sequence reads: CASSLAWTSGGLSTDTQYF. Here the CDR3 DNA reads TGTGCCAGCAGCTTGGCCTGGACTAGCGGGGGCCTTAGCACAGATACGCAGTATTTT.

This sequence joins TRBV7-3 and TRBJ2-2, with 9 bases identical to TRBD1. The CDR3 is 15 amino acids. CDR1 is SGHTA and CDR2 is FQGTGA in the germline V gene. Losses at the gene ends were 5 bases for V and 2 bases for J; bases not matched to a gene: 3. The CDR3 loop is CASSRTGDNTGELFF. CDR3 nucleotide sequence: TGTGCCAGCAGCCGGACAGGGGACAACACCGGGGAGCTGTTTTTT.

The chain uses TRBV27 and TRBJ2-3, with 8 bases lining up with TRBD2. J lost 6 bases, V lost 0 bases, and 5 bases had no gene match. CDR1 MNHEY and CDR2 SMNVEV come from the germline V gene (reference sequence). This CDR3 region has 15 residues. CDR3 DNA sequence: TGTGCCAGCAGTTTATCACTAGCGGCAAGGGATACGCAGTATTTT. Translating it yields CASSLSLAARDTQYF.

CDR3 region: CASSLVPGREETQYF. CDR3 nucleotides: TGCGCCAGCAGCTTGGTCCCGGGCCGAGAAGAGACCCAGTACTTC. The chain employs TRBV5-1 and TRBJ2-5; no clear D gene. There are 15 residues in the CDR3. Germline CDR1 reads SGHRS; CDR2 reads YFSETQ. Trimming removed 0 bases from V and 3 bases from J, with 12 bases in between.

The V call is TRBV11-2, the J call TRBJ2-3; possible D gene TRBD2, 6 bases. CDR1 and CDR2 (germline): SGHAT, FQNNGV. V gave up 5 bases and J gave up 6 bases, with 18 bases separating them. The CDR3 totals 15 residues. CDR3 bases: TGTGCCAGCAGCCAAGGGGCTAGCGTTGCGGATACGCAGTATTTT. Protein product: CASSQGASVADTQYF.

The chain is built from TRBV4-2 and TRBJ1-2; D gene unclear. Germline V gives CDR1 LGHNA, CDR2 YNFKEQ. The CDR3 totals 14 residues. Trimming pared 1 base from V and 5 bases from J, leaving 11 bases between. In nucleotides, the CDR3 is TGTGCCAGCAGCCAAGGTCCAGTTCGTTATGGCTACACCTTC. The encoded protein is CASSQGPVRYGYTF.

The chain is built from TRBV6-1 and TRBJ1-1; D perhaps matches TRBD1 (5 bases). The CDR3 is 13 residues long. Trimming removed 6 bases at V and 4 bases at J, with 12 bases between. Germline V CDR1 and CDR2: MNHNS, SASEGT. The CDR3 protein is CASSSLTVTEAFF. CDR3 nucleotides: TGTGCCAGCAGCAGCCTGACAGTCACTGAAGCTTTCTTT.

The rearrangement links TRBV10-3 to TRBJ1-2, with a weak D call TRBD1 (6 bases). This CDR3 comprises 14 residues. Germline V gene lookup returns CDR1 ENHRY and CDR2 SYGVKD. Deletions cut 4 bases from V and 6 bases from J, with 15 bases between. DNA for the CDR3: TGTGCCATCAGTGGCCAACAGGGTCTGAATGGCTACACCTTC. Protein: CAISGQQGLNGYTF.

CDR3 DNA: TGTGCCAGCAGCCGGGACACCACTAATGAAAAACTGTTTTTT. The encoded protein is CASSRDTTNEKLFF. The J gene is TRBJ1-4, the V gene TRBV7-2; TRBD1 might be the D (6 bases). Germline V lookup: CDR1 SGHTA, CDR2 FQGNSA. V was shortened by 5 bases and J by 2 bases, with 9 bases between the two germline ends. This CDR3 has 14 amino acids. Together with reference TRBV7-2 and TRBJ1-4, the CDR3 gives the full variable domain: GAGVSQSPSNKVTEKGKDVELRCDPISGHTALYWYRQSLGQGLEFLIYFQGNSAPDKSGLPSDRFSAERTGGSVSTLTIQRTQQEDSAVYLCASSRDTTNEKLFFGSGTQLSVL.

The DNA of the CDR3 is TGCGCCAGCAGCCAAGTACCCCTTGTCCGAGCGGGAATTAACAATGAGCAGTTCTTC. Translated, it gives CASSQVPLVRAGINNEQFF. The chain combines TRBV4-1 with TRBJ2-1, with 7 bases fitting TRBD2. Looked up from germline, CDR1 is MGHRA and CDR2 is YSYEKL. V shed 1 base, J shed 5 bases, and the junction held 17 bases outside the gene matches. The CDR3 is made up of 19 amino acids.

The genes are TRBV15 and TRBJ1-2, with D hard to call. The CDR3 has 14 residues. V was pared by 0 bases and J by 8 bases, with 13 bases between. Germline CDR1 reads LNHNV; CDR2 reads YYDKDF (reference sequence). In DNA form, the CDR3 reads TGTGCCACCAGCAGAGATCGAGGGTGGCAGGGCTACACCTTC. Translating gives CATSRDRGWQGYTF.